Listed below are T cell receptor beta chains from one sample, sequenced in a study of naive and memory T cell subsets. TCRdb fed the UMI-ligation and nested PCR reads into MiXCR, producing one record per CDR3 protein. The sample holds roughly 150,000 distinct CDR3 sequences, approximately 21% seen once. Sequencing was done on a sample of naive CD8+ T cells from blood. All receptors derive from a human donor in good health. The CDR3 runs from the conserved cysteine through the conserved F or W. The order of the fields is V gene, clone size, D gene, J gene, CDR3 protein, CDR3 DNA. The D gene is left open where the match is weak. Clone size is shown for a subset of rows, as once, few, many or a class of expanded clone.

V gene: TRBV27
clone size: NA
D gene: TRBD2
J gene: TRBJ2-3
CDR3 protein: CASSLSLLAPSTDTQYF
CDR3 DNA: TGTGCCAGCAGTTTATCCCTACTAGCGCCCAGCACAGATACGCAGTATTTT

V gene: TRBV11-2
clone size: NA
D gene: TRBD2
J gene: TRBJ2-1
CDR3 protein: CASSLGGSGRWPNEQFF
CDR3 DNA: TGTGCCAGCAGCTTAGGAGGATCCGGGAGGTGGCCCAATGAGCAGTTCTTC

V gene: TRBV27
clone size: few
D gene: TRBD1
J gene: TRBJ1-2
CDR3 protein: CARGFEGQGDYGYTF
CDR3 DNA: TGTGCCAGAGGCTTTGAAGGGCAGGGGGATTATGGCTACACCTTC

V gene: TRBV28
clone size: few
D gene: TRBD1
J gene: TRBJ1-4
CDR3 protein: CASSGDRDSYEKLFF
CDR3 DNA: TGTGCCAGCAGTGGGGACAGGGATTCTTATGAAAAACTGTTTTTT

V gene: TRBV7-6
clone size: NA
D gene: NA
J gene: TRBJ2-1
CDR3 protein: CASSSLEYSYNEQFF
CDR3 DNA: TGTGCCAGCAGCTCCCTAGAATACTCCTACAATGAGCAGTTCTTC

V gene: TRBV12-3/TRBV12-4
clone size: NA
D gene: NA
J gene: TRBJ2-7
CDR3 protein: CASSFTTREEQYF
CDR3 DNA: TGTGCCAGCAGCTTTACCACGAGGGAGGAGCAGTACTTC

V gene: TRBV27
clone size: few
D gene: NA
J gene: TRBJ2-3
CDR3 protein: CASSSNPGSEIDTQYF
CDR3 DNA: TGTGCCAGCAGTTCCAACCCGGGTTCTGAGATCGATACGCAGTATTTT

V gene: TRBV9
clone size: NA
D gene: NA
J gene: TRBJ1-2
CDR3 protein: CASSVNPRRAEGYTF
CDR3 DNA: TGTGCCAGCAGCGTAAACCCCCGCAGGGCAGAAGGCTACACCTTC

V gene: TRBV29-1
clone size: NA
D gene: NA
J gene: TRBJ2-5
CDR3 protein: CSVEPQGKGETQYF
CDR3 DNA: TGCAGCGTTGAACCCCAGGGGAAGGGGGAGACCCAGTACTTC

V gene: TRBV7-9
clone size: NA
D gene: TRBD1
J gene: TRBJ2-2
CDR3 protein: CAIWTGYHGELFF
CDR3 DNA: TGTGCCATCTGGACAGGGTACCACGGGGAGCTGTTTTTT

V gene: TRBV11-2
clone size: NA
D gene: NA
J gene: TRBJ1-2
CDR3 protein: CASSLVRFGMSGYTF
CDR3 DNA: TGTGCCAGCAGCTTAGTCCGATTTGGAATGAGTGGCTACACCTTC

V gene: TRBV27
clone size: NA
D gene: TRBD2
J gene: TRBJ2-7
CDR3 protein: CASSFGSGRNHWEQYF
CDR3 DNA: TGTGCCAGCAGTTTTGGTAGCGGGAGAAACCACTGGGAGCAGTACTTC

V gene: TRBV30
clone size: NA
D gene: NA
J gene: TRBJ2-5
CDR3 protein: CAWSAMSETQYF
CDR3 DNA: TGTGCCTGGAGTGCCATGTCCGAGACCCAGTACTTC

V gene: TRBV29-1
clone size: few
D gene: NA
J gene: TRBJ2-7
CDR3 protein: CSATKTGSYEQYF
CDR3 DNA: TGCAGCGCTACTAAAACAGGGAGCTACGAGCAGTACTTC

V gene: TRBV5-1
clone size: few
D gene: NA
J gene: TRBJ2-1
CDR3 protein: CASSLRADYNEQFF
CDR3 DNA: TGCGCCAGCAGCTTGCGGGCGGACTACAATGAGCAGTTCTTC

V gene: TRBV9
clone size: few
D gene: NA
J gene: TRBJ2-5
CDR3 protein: CASSGGLGLGETQYF
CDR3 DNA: TGTGCCAGCAGCGGGGGACTGGGTCTAGGGGAGACCCAGTACTTC

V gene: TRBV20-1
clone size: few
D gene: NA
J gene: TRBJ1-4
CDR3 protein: CSARYISEKLFF
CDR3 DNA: TGCAGTGCTAGGTATATAAGCGAAAAACTGTTTTTT

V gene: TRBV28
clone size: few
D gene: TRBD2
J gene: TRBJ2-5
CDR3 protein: CASSFSPLLAGEETQYF
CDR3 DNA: TGTGCCAGCAGTTTTTCCCCTCTCTTAGCGGGAGAAGAGACCCAGTACTTC

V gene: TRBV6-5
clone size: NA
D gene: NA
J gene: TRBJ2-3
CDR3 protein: CASSWQGPSTDTQYF
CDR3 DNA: TGTGCCAGCAGTTGGCAGGGGCCTAGCACAGATACGCAGTATTTT

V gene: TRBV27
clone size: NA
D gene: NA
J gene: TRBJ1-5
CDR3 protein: CASSNRADQPQHF
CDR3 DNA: TGTGCCAGCAGCAACAGGGCCGATCAGCCCCAGCATTTT

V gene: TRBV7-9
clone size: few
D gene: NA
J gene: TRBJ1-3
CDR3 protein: CASSLEVNTIYF
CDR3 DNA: TGTGCCAGCAGCTTAGAAGTTAACACCATATATTTT

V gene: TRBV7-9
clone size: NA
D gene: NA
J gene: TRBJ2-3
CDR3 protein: CASSLFGPSNTDTQYF
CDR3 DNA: TGTGCCAGCAGCTTATTCGGACCCTCTAACACAGATACGCAGTATTTT

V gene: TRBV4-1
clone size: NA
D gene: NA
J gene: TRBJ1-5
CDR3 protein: CASSQDGEQPQHF
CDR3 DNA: TGCGCCAGCAGCCAAGATGGTGAACAGCCCCAGCATTTT

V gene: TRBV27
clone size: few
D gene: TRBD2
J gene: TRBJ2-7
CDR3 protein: CASSRGGSGYEQYF
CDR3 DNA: TGTGCCAGCAGTCGGGGGGGCTCCGGATACGAGCAGTACTTC

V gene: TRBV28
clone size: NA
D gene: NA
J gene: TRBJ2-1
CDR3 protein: CASSPTVLVGRYEQFF
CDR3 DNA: TGTGCCAGCAGTCCGACGGTACTAGTGGGACGTTATGAGCAGTTCTTC

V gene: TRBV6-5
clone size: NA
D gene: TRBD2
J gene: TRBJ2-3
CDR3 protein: CASTPGGPLGIDTQYF
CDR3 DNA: TGTGCCAGCACGCCGGGAGGGCCTTTGGGAATAGATACGCAGTATTTT

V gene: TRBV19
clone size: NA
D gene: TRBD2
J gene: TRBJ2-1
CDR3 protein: CASSIAGGTYNEQFF
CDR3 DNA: TGTGCCAGTAGTATAGCGGGAGGTACCTACAATGAGCAGTTCTTC

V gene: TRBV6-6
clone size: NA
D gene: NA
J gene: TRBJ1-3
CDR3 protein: CASSYSNPGGNTIYF
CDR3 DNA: TGTGCCAGCAGTTACTCGAACCCGGGTGGAAACACCATATATTTT

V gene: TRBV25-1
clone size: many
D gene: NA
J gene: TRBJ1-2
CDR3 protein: CASSELPSGSDYGYTF
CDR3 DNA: TGTGCCAGCAGTGAACTACCAAGCGGTTCCGACTATGGCTACACCTTC

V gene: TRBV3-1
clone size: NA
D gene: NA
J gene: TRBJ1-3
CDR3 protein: CASSRGTSGNTIYF
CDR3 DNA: TGTGCCAGCAGCCGAGGGACCTCTGGAAACACCATATATTTT

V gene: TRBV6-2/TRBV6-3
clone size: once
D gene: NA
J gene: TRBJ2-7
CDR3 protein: CASRDLALYEQYF
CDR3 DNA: TGTGCCAGCAGAGACCTAGCGTTGTACGAGCAGTACTTC

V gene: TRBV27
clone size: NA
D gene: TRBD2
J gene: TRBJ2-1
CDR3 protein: CASSWGGPMNEQFF
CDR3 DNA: TGTGCCAGCAGTTGGGGAGGGCCAATGAATGAGCAGTTCTTC

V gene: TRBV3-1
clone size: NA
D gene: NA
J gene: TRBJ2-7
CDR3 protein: CASSHPDNSYEQYF
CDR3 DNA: TGTGCCAGCAGCCATCCGGACAACTCCTACGAGCAGTACTTC

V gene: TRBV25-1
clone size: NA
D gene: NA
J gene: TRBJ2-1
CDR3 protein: CASSEGGVSYNEQFF
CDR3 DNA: TGTGCCAGCAGTGAAGGAGGGGTATCCTACAATGAGCAGTTCTTC

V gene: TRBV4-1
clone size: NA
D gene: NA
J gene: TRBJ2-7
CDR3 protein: CASSQGRWGYEQYF
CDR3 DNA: TGCGCCAGCAGCCAAGGACGGTGGGGCTACGAGCAGTACTTC

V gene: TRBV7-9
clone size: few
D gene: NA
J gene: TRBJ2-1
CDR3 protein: CASSLRTMMDEQFF
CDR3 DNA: TGTGCCAGCAGCTTAAGGACCATGATGGATGAGCAGTTCTTC

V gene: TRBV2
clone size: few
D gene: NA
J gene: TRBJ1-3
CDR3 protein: CATLTDSSGNTIYF
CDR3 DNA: TGTGCCACCCTAACGGACAGCTCTGGAAACACCATATATTTT

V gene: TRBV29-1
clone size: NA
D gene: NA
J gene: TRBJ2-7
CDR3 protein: CSAGGIYEQYF
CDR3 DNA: TGCAGCGCCGGAGGGATCTACGAGCAGTACTTC

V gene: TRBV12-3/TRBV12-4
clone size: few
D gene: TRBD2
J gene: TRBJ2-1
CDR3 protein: CASSFWWEGRNEQFF
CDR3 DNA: TGTGCCAGCAGTTTCTGGTGGGAGGGCCGGAATGAGCAGTTCTTC

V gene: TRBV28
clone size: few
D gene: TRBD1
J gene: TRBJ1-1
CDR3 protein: CASSLTGVDGTEAFF
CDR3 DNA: TGTGCCAGCAGTTTGACAGGGGTAGATGGAACTGAAGCTTTCTTT

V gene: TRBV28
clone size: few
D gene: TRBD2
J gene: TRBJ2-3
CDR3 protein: CASSLSLGGGRVTDTQYF
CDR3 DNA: TGTGCCAGCAGTTTGTCCCTCGGGGGGGGGCGAGTCACAGATACGCAGTATTTT